The T cell receptor beta chain under discussion was sequenced for a study of T cells in Graves' hyperthyroidism and ophthalmopathy. Overall study results and limits: Patients with ophthalmopathy were separated from those with stable hyperthyroidism by a 13 V-J model.

This clonotype was seen ten or more times. No antigen is known for it. The CDR3 runs to 14 residues. V lost 7 bases, J lost 6 bases, and 16 bases lay in between. Amplification yielded TCR beta CDR3 regions, with RNA transcripts as the source. The HTBI primer set was used in a first-round RT-PCR of the TCR CDR3. TCRdb processed the multiplex PCR reads anew with MiXCR; each CDR3 protein has one entry. Of roughly 380,000 distinct CDR3 sequences listed, approximately 12% were seen once; the top ten hold around 20%. These patients, aged 18 to 65, had recently diagnosed hyperthyroidism lasting under 2 months. Patients showing uncontrolled infection, other autoimmune disease, pregnancy or lactation were ineligible. Initially, at the first diagnosis of hyperthyroidism and before any ophthalmopathy symptoms, blood was sampled.

What was sequenced was blood. The receptor was isolated from a man younger than 45 with Graves' hyperthyroidism that later progressed to Graves' ophthalmopathy. The chain is built from TRBV12-3 or TRBV12-4 and TRBJ1-5; no clear D gene. CDR3 region: CASKLSGVGQPQHF. CDR3 nucleotide sequence: TGTGCCAGCAAGTTAAGCGGGGTGGGTCAGCCCCAGCATTTT.